A single sample gave rise to the 23 T cell receptor beta chains below, sequenced in a study of cytomegalovirus exposure and HLA in healthy donors (TCRdb year 2017). The library was produced with the immunoSEQ multiplex PCR assay. A mixture of 60 forward primers for TCR Vbeta segments and 13 reverse primers for TCR Jbeta segments was used in the multiplex PCR. TCRdb provides this immuneACCESS table in a form limited to in-frame rearrangements. Some clones are lacking; in checked studies, under half of them reflect an unresolved V gene, and why the rest are absent is not known. The sample has around 100,000 clones on record, 82% of them singletons. Roughly 2.5% of the sample goes to the ten largest clones. Sequenced material: PBMCs. Source of these receptors: a woman in her late teens or twenties in good health and CMV-seronegative.

J is TRBJ2-7 and V is TRBV18; the match to TRBD1 covers 11 bases. J lost 4 bases, V lost 3 bases, and 5 bases had no gene match. Germline V lookup: CDR1 KGHSH, CDR2 LQKENI. The CDR3 extends over 15 amino acids. CDR3 sequence reads: CASSPGTGGGYEQYV. CDR3 DNA sequence: TGTGCCAGCTCACCCGGGACAGGGGGTGGGTACGAGCAGTACGTC.

The chain recombines TRBV28 with TRBJ2-2, with TRBD2 identical over 10 bases. The germline CDR1 and CDR2 sequences are MDHEN and SYDVKM. Trimming removed 8 bases from V and 6 bases from J; junction bases left unmatched: 9. The CDR3 is made up of 15 amino acids. As DNA, the CDR3 is TGTGCCAGCGGTAGCGGGGGGACTTCATCCGGGGAGCTGTTTTTT. Protein: CASGSGGTSSGELFF.

The genes are TRBV28 and TRBJ2-3; D is perhaps TRBD1 (6 bases). V lost 5 bases to trimming and J lost 6 bases, with 15 bases between them. This CDR3 is 14 amino acids long. From germline, CDR1 is MDHEN and CDR2 SYDVKM. This chain's CDR3 is CASSRGSLTDTQYF. The CDR3 DNA reads TGTGCCAGCAGTAGGGGGTCCCTCACCGATACGCAGTATTTT. The full variable domain, with the rest looked up from reference TRBV28 and TRBJ2-3, is DVKVTQSSRYLVKRTGEKVFLECVQDMDHENMFWYRQDPGLGLRLIYFSYDVKMKEKGDIPEGYSVSREKKERFSLILESASTNQTSMYLCASSRGSLTDTQYFGPGTRLTVL.

The chain couples TRBV19 to TRBJ1-6; the D gene is possibly TRBD1 (5 bases). Between the trimmed V and J ends, which lost 3 bases and 6 bases, there was a span of 15 bases. The CDR3 sequence is 16 residues long. The germline V gene has CDR1 LNHDA and CDR2 SQIVND (reference sequence). Here the CDR3 DNA reads TGTGCCAGTAGTATGGAAGGAAGGGGTCCTAATTCACCCCTCCACTTT. This codes for CASSMEGRGPNSPLHF.

The chain recombines TRBV28 with TRBJ1-1, with D unclear. From germline, CDR1 is MDHEN and CDR2 SYDVKM. Trimming took off 2 bases at V and 6 bases at J, with 10 bases between the two ends. The CDR3 has 13 residues. For the CDR3, the DNA is TGTGCCAGCAGTTTAGGGCATTCGGCTGAAGCTTTCTTT. Its protein is CASSLGHSAEAFF.

This chain links TRBV6-5 with TRBJ1-5; D is undetermined. Germline V gene data show CDR1 as MNHEY and CDR2 as SVGAGI. CDR3 length: 15 amino acids. The V and J ends lost 8 bases and 7 bases respectively, with 21 bases between them. The CDR3 nucleotides read TGTGCCAGCTCCCCGTGGGCGGGATCGGGGCAGCCCCAGCATTTT. Its protein is CASSPWAGSGQPQHF.

This clone was observed once. The rearrangement links TRBV28 to TRBJ2-7, with D possibly TRBD1 on 6 matching bases. V lost 8 bases, J lost 5 bases, and 16 bases lay in between. CDR1 and CDR2 from the germline V gene are MDHEN and SYDVKM. The CDR3 extends over 13 amino acids. The CDR3 coding sequence is TGTGCCAGCGGTGTCCCCAGGGGCCACGAGCAGTACGTC. As protein: CASGVPRGHEQYV.

The V call is TRBV5-3, the J call TRBJ2-3, with TRBD2 identical over 7 bases. TRBV5-3 is given ORF status, its function remaining uncertain. This CDR3 is built from 16 residues. J gave up 8 bases and V 5 bases, and 17 bases lay outside the gene matches. In DNA, the CDR3 is TGTGCCAGAAGAGATACTAGCGACCCCCTGGTTACTACGCAGTATTTT. This translates into CARRDTSDPLVTTQYF.

V gene TRBV25-1 combines with J gene TRBJ1-3; D gene uncertain. V lost 1 base, J lost 8 bases, and 9 bases lay in between. CDR3 length: 13 amino acids. CDR1 and CDR2 (germline): MGHDK, SYGVNS. CDR3 sequence reads: CASSEWGGYTIYF. CDR3 nucleotides: TGTGCCAGCAGTGAATGGGGAGGATACACCATATATTTT. The complete variable domain, with remaining parts taken from reference TRBV25-1 and TRBJ1-3, reads EADIYQTPRYLVIGTGKKITLECSQTMGHDKMYWYQQDPGMELHLIHYSYGVNSTEKGDLSSESTVSRIRTEHFPLTLESARPSHTSQYLCASSEWGGYTIYFGEGSWLTVV.

The chain recombines TRBV5-6 with TRBJ2-7, with a tentative D call TRBD1 (6 bases). The length of the CDR3 is 16 residues. Per germline, CDR1 SGHDT and CDR2 YYEEEE. The V and J ends lost 4 bases and 1 base respectively, with 18 bases between them. The CDR3 sequence is CASSLGLWDNSYEQYF. For the CDR3, the DNA is TGTGCCAGCAGCCTGGGATTATGGGACAATTCCTACGAGCAGTACTTC.

The gene calls are TRBV27 and TRBJ1-4; 8 positions agree with TRBD1. Germline CDR1 reads MNHEY; CDR2 reads SMNVEV (reference sequence). The CDR3 is 19 amino acids. V was clipped by 5 bases and J by 7 bases; unmatched bases: 21. The CDR3 DNA follows: TGTGCCAGCAGTCCTCAGTCCAGGGGGCAAGTGGCCATTTCTGAAAAACTGTTTTTT. It yields the protein CASSPQSRGQVAISEKLFF.

V usage is TRBV14 and J usage is TRBJ2-4; D perhaps matches TRBD1 (6 bases). Trimming shortened V by 4 bases and J by 7 bases, and 8 bases separated the two germline ends. This CDR3 has 12 residues. CDR1 is SGHDN, CDR2 FVKESK, per germline. CDR3 sequence: CASSRGQNIQYF. CDR3 DNA sequence: TGTGCCAGCAGCCGCGGACAGAACATTCAGTACTTC.

This chain links TRBV27 with TRBJ2-7; D gene uncertain. This CDR3 spans 13 amino acids. V was trimmed by 4 bases and J by 2 bases, leaving 9 bases between them. Germline loops: CDR1 MNHEY, CDR2 SMNVEV (reference sequence). This CDR3 is CASSSSRAYEQYF. The CDR3, as DNA: TGTGCCAGCAGTTCCAGCCGGGCCTACGAGCAGTACTTC.

The V gene is TRBV27, the J gene TRBJ2-5; TRBD2 matches at 14 bases. The CDR3 runs 15 residues. Germline CDR1 is MNHEY and CDR2 is SMNVEV (reference sequence). Trimming at V came to 6 bases and at J to 5 bases, leaving 5 bases not matched to a gene. The CDR3 DNA sequence: TGTGCCAGCAGGGGACTAGCGGGGGTCGGGGAGACCCAGTACTTC. Protein product: CASRGLAGVGETQYF.

V is TRBV7-9 and J is TRBJ1-2; D remains unclear. Trimming removed 2 bases at V and 5 bases at J, with 12 bases between. The V gene's germline CDR1 is SEHNR and CDR2 FQNEAQ (reference sequence). The length of the CDR3 is 14 residues. CDR3 amino acids: CASSLNRDGYGYTF. In DNA form, the CDR3 reads TGTGCCAGCAGCTTAAACCGCGACGGGTATGGCTACACCTTC.

The genes are TRBV6-1 and TRBJ2-5; the match to TRBD2 covers 8 bases. CDR1 and CDR2 (germline): MNHNS, SASEGT. J gave up 5 bases and V 6 bases, and 8 bases lay outside the gene matches. The CDR3 consists of 14 residues. CDR3 amino acids: CASRSGLDRETQYF. The CDR3 coding sequence is TGTGCCAGCAGGTCGGGACTAGATCGTGAGACCCAGTACTTC.

This clone was counted between two and nine times. One end of the junction is discordant with germline, which a read error may explain. The rearrangement uses TRBV2 and TRBJ2-3, with D perhaps matching TRBD1 (6 bases). Germline-derived CDR1 and CDR2 are SNHLY and FYNNEI. The CDR3 is made up of 13 amino acids. CDR3 region: CASSEGQTDTQYF. CDR3 bases: TGTGCCAGCAGCGAAGGACAGACGGATACGCAGTATTTT.

This chain joins TRBV19 and TRBJ2-7, with D perhaps matching TRBD2 (5 bases). Trimming took 10 bases from V and 1 from J, leaving 14 bases between them. CDR3 length equals 13 residues. Per germline, CDR1 LNHDA and CDR2 SQIVND (reference sequence). The CDR3 DNA reads TGTGCCACTGGGGAGATTCTTTCCTACGAGCAGTACTTC. It translates to CATGEILSYEQYF.

The J gene is TRBJ1-4, the V gene TRBV19; TRBD1 agrees at 8 bases. The CDR3 spans 13 residues. The junction had 8 bases not matched to a gene; V was cut back by 10 bases and J by 7 bases. Germline CDR1 is LNHDA and CDR2 is SQIVND (reference sequence). CDR3 amino acids: CATAGGDVEKLFF. In DNA form, the CDR3 reads TGTGCCACCGCAGGGGGCGATGTTGAAAAACTGTTTTTT.

This clone has a handful of counts. The chain recombines TRBV6-6 with TRBJ1-1; 8 nucleotides match TRBD1. Germline V lookup: CDR1 MNHNY, CDR2 SVGAGI (reference sequence). The CDR3 totals 14 residues. The V segment lost 5 bases and the J segment 3 bases; nucleotides outside the gene matches: 5. CDR3 sequence: CASSRRGLDTEAFF. The CDR3 coding sequence is TGTGCCAGCAGTCGCAGGGGGCTGGACACTGAAGCTTTCTTT.

V gene TRBV19 combines with J gene TRBJ2-7; 7 nucleotides line up with TRBD1. The CDR3 runs 14 residues. Germline-derived CDR1 and CDR2 are LNHDA and SQIVND (reference sequence). The V gene end was trimmed by 5 bases and the J gene end by 7 bases; junction bases not matched to a gene: 11. In DNA, the CDR3 is TGTGCCAGTAGTTTCGGTACAGGGGTGGGTGAGCAGTACTTC. Translated, it gives CASSFGTGVGEQYF.

The V call is TRBV6-6, the J call TRBJ2-3, with 11 bases matching TRBD1. The length of the CDR3 is 14 residues. Trimming removed 5 bases from V and 5 bases from J; junction bases left unmatched: 3. CDR1 is MNHNY, CDR2 SVGAGI, per germline (reference sequence). CDR3 region: CASSEGTGGDTQYF. CDR3 bases: TGTGCCAGCAGTGAGGGGACAGGGGGAGATACGCAGTATTTT.

The rearrangement links TRBV28 to TRBJ2-7, with TRBD2 identical over 15 bases. The germline CDR1 and CDR2 sequences are MDHEN and SYDVKM. The CDR3 contains 16 residues. V trimming: 4 bases; J trimming: 6 bases; junction bases outside the gene matches: 7. CDR3 sequence (DNA): TGTGCCAGCAGTTACGGACTAGCGGGAGGGCCGGGCGAGCAGTACTTC. It yields the protein CASSYGLAGGPGEQYF.